Presented here are 6 T cell receptor beta chains from one specimen sequenced in a study of coeliac disease. Clones were sequenced by immunoSEQ multiplex PCR, and TCRdb holds only the in-frame ones, with some missing. The table includes over 3,500 clones, almost 70% detected once. The specimen was intraepithelial lymphocytes from the gut. Source of these receptors: a man younger than 45 with celiac disease.

As concerns this clone: Different DNA sequences within this sample yield the same CDR3. This sequence joins TRBV27 and TRBJ2-1; TRBD2 agrees at 12 bases. The ends lost 8 bases at V and 5 bases at J; junction bases unmatched: 7. Germline values: CDR1 MNHEY, CDR2 SMNVEV (reference sequence). This CDR3 is built from 15 residues. The CDR3 DNA reads as TGTGCCAGCCGGAAAGGACTAGCGGGAAACAATGAGCAGTTCTTC. It translates to CASRKGLAGNNEQFF.

This chain connects TRBV7-2 to TRBJ2-4; a weak D match, TRBD1 (6 bases). The V end was cut by 1 base, the J end by 3 bases, with 22 bases between. Germline V lookup: CDR1 SGHTA, CDR2 FQGNSA. The CDR3 has 19 residues. The CDR3 sequence is CASSLGGPDSLTHKNIQYF. The CDR3, as DNA: TGTGCCAGCAGCTTAGGAGGGCCGGACAGCTTAACTCACAAAAACATTCAGTACTTC.

The CDR3 nucleotides are TGTGCCAGCAGTTACTCGTTTTTAGGGGATCAGCCCCAGCATTTT. Translated: CASSYSFLGDQPQHF. The chain combines TRBV6-5 with TRBJ1-5, with a possible D match to TRBD1 (5 bases). V was clipped by 0 bases and J by 5 bases, with 11 bases between them. Per the germline V gene, CDR1 is MNHEY and CDR2 is SVGAGI. The CDR3 extends over 15 amino acids.

This clone was seen just once. This sequence joins TRBV5-1 and TRBJ1-2; D ambiguous. In germline, CDR1 is SGHRS, CDR2 YFSETQ. CDR3 length: 14 residues. V lost 0 bases, J lost 8 bases, and 14 bases lay in between. CDR3 DNA: TGCGCCAGCAGCTTGGCTTCAGGAAGAGACGGCTACACCTTC. As protein: CASSLASGRDGYTF.

The chain combines TRBV7-2 with TRBJ2-7; 10 bases agree with TRBD1. CDR3 length: 15 residues. Germline loops: CDR1 SGHTA, CDR2 FQGNSA. V gave up 5 bases and J gave up 1 base; unmatched junction bases: 5. CDR3 sequence: CASSSPGQGSYEQYF. CDR3 in DNA: TGTGCCAGCAGCAGTCCGGGACAGGGGTCCTACGAGCAGTACTTC. The full variable domain, its missing parts supplied by reference TRBV7-2 and TRBJ2-7, is GAGVSQSPSNKVTEKGKDVELRCDPISGHTALYWYRQSLGQGLEFLIYFQGNSAPDKSGLPSDRFSAERTGGSVSTLTIQRTQQEDSAVYLCASSSPGQGSYEQYFGPGTRLTVT.

The V and J genes are TRBV27 and TRBJ2-7; D perhaps matches TRBD1 (6 bases). V lost 5 bases, J lost 9 bases, and 20 bases lay in between. Germline assignment: CDR1 MNHEY and CDR2 SMNVEV (reference sequence). CDR3 length equals 14 residues. For the CDR3, the DNA is TGTGCCAGCAGTCAACAAGGGACACCCACGAGGCAGTACTTC. Translation: CASSQQGTPTRQYF.